These 13 T cell receptor beta chains came from one sample sequenced in a study of early stage breast cancer tumors. Data came from immunoSEQ multiplex PCR; TCRdb stores just in-frame clones and leaves some out. This sample carries 25,000 to 30,000 clones, 72% of them seen once, and the ten largest clones take 33%. The sequencing input was blood. The receptors were gathered from a person aged 50 to 59 with breast cancer.

This clone was recorded only once. The chain joins TRBV11-3 to TRBJ1-1; no firm D call. Trimming pared 5 bases from V and 1 base from J, leaving 8 bases between. Germline CDR1 reads SGHNT; CDR2 reads YENEEA. The CDR3 spans 13 residues. CDR3 region: CASSTTQNTEAFF. The CDR3 DNA sequence: TGTGCCAGCAGCACGACTCAGAACACTGAAGCTTTCTTT.

This chain connects TRBV7-9 to TRBJ2-7, with 8 positions matching TRBD1. Trimming removed 2 bases from V and 5 bases from J; junction bases left unmatched: 8. Germline lookup yields CDR1 SEHNR and CDR2 FQNEAQ (reference sequence). CDR3 size: 15 residues. The CDR3 is CASSLSYRGSHEQYF. DNA of the CDR3: TGTGCCAGCAGCTTATCTTACAGGGGGTCACACGAGCAGTACTTC.

This clone occurred once. The V gene is TRBV6-1, the J gene TRBJ2-1; TRBD2 agrees at 13 bases. Germline V gives CDR1 MNHNS, CDR2 SASEGT. The CDR3 is 15 residues long. The J segment lost 8 bases and the V segment lost 8 bases, leaving 9 bases of the junction unmatched. The CDR3, as DNA: TGTGCCAGCGGGCGGACTAGCGGGAGTACTGATGAGCAGTTCTTC. Its protein is CASGRTSGSTDEQFF.

V gene TRBV7-2 combines with J gene TRBJ2-5; D is uncertain. V lost 2 bases, J lost 0 bases, and 4 bases lay in between. This CDR3 spans 13 amino acids. Germline-derived CDR1 and CDR2 are SGHTA and FQGNSA. DNA for the CDR3: TGTGCCAGCAGCTTAACTCACCAAGAGACCCAGTACTTC. Translating gives CASSLTHQETQYF. Filled out from reference TRBV7-2 and TRBJ2-5, the complete variable domain reads GAGVSQSPSNKVTEKGKDVELRCDPISGHTALYWYRQSLGQGLEFLIYFQGNSAPDKSGLPSDRFSAERTGGSVSTLTIQRTQQEDSAVYLCASSLTHQETQYFGPGTRLLVL.

Notes on this clone: Other DNA sequences within the sample encode an identical CDR3. This chain joins TRBV20-1 and TRBJ2-1; no reliable D call. The V end lost 3 bases, the J end lost 8 bases, and 8 bases lay between the germline ends. CDR3 length equals 11 residues. CDR1 DFQATT and CDR2 SNEGSKA come from the germline V gene (reference sequence). As DNA, the CDR3 is TGCAGTGCTAGGGCTGGCGATGAGCAGTTCTTC. Its protein is CSARAGDEQFF.

V is TRBV27 and J is TRBJ1-2, with TRBD1 as a possible D gene (5 bases). V was pared by 2 bases and J by 5 bases, with 9 bases between. Germline CDR1 MNHEY, CDR2 SMNVEV (reference sequence). The CDR3 covers 13 residues. The CDR3 here is CASSLTGGYGYTF. In DNA form, the CDR3 reads TGTGCCAGCAGTTTAACCGGGGGGTATGGCTACACCTTC.

J is TRBJ2-1 and V is TRBV18; D might be TRBD2 (5 bases). Germline V gene lookup returns CDR1 KGHSH and CDR2 LQKENI. Trimming took 2 bases from V and 5 from J, leaving 10 bases between them. This CDR3 spans 14 amino acids. The CDR3 coding sequence is TGTGCCAGCTCACCATCTGGGAGCCACAATGAGCAGTTCTTC. Protein: CASSPSGSHNEQFF.

This clone has just one count. V and J are TRBV5-8 and TRBJ1-2; 8 nucleotides line up with TRBD1. The trim removed 0 bases at V and 7 bases at J, leaving 2 bases unmatched. This CDR3 region has 13 residues. Germline assignment: CDR1 SGHTS and CDR2 YDEGEE. The CDR3 protein is CASSLGQGLGYTF. Written as DNA, the CDR3 is TGTGCCAGCAGCTTGGGACAGGGGCTTGGCTACACCTTC.

The chain recombines TRBV25-1 with TRBJ2-5, with no clear D. The DNA end favors TRBJ2-7, so the J call may be wrong. Germline CDR1 reads MGHDK; CDR2 reads SYGVNS. This CDR3 is 12 amino acids long. The CDR3 loop reads CASSEWSYEQYF. In DNA form, the CDR3 reads TGTGCCAGCAGTGAATGGTCCTACGAGCAGTACTTC.

Comment on this clone: A read error may account for a junction end that differs from germline. V is TRBV7-7 and J is TRBJ2-1; 9 nucleotides line up with TRBD2. The V gene's germline CDR1 is SSHAT and CDR2 FNYEAQ (reference sequence). The CDR3 is 15 amino acids. The CDR3 DNA reads TGTGCTAGCAGCTCGGGACTAGCCTCTTTTAATGAGCAGTTCTTC. Translating gives CASSSGLASFNEQFF.

Only a few counts were recorded for this clone. This rearrangement joins TRBV6-4 to TRBJ2-2; TRBD2 matches 7 bases. This CDR3 has 14 amino acids. CDR1 MRHNA and CDR2 SNTAGT come from the germline V gene. V lost 6 bases and J lost 3; bases outside the gene matches: 4. DNA for the CDR3: TGTGCCAGCAGACTAGCGACCCACACCGGGGAGCTGTTTTTT. This translates into CASRLATHTGELFF.

J is TRBJ2-7 and V is TRBV11-2; 10 bases line up with TRBD1. CDR3 size: 15 residues. J lost 3 bases, V lost 4 bases, and 6 bases had no gene match. CDR1 and CDR2 (germline): SGHAT, FQNNGV. CDR3 amino acids: CASSWGQGNGYEQYF. In nucleotides, the CDR3 is TGTGCCAGCAGCTGGGGACAGGGGAACGGCTACGAGCAGTACTTC.

This chain connects TRBV6-1 to TRBJ1-5; 7 nucleotides line up with TRBD1. The CDR3 consists of 15 residues. V gave up 5 bases and J gave up 4 bases; unmatched junction bases: 8. Germline V gives CDR1 MNHNS, CDR2 SASEGT. This chain's CDR3 is CASSTGQAGNQPQHF. CDR3 bases: TGTGCCAGCAGTACAGGACAGGCTGGGAATCAGCCCCAGCATTTT.